This note documents a single T cell receptor beta chain sequence. The data were taken from a study of Graves' ophthalmopathy and Graves' hyperthyroidism. Overall study context: By definition, stable hyperthyroidism involved no ophthalmopathy within 18 months of follow-up.

The CDR3 consists of 13 residues. Trimming cost V 2 bases and J 3 bases, with 5 bases left between them. The germline V gene encodes CDR1 SEHNR and CDR2 FQNEAQ (reference sequence). For repertoire sequencing, the TCR beta CDR3 regions were amplified from RNA transcripts. The authors performed first-round RT-PCR with HTBI primers and then a second-round multiplex PCR. TCRdb re-called the multiplex PCR reads through MiXCR, storing one row per CDR3 protein. The sample has about 1.1 million distinct CDR3 sequences; about two fifths are singletons. Sequencing input: peripheral blood or thyroid tissue (not recorded which). The clonotype comes from an adult man with Graves' hyperthyroidism. The chain recombines TRBV7-9 with TRBJ1-5; D unresolved. CDR3 loop: CASSLFNNQPQHF. Written as DNA, the CDR3 is TGTGCCAGCAGCTTATTCAACAATCAGCCCCAGCATTTT.